The rows below give T cell receptor beta chains drawn from one sample of a study of metastatic and nonmetastatic thyroid tumors. TCRdb re-called clones from the PCR reads using MiXCR. Among approximately 17,000 clones listed, roughly 24% were seen once. Sequenced input: blood. The receptors shown here come from a male donor with papillary thyroid cancer or a benign thyroid nodule (not recorded which). Some clones in this sample may be carry-over from other donors' samples. CDR3s include the opening cysteine and the closing phenylalanine or tryptophan. A D gene is named only where the DNA matches it firmly. Part of the rows lack a size; the others show once, few, many or a class for expanded clones.

>TRBD1|medium-sized|TRBJ1-1|TRBV20-1
TGCAGTGCTCCGGACAGGGAGGGGACTGAAGCTTTCTTT
CSAPDREGTEAFF
>.|many|TRBJ1-5|TRBV6-1
TGTGCCAGCAGGCCACAGGGTAAGGGCAATCAGCCCCAGCATTTT
CASRPQGKGNQPQHF
>.|.|TRBJ2-7|TRBV2
TGTGCCAGCAGTGAAGGTCTGGTCAACGACGAGCAGTACTTC
CASSEGLVNDEQYF
>.|medium-sized|TRBJ1-1|TRBV5-1
TGCGCCAGCAGCTTGGATCCGCTGAACACTGAAGCTTTCTTT
CASSLDPLNTEAFF
>TRBD2|.|TRBJ2-1|TRBV5-1
TGTTCCAGCAGCTCAGGACTAGCTGGAGTCTATGAGCAGTTCTTC
CSSSSGLAGVYEQFF
>TRBD2|many|TRBJ2-3|TRBV9
TGTGCCAGCAGCTACACTAGCGGAGGCACAGATACGCAGTATTTT
CASSYTSGGTDTQYF
>.|few|TRBJ2-5|TRBV11-2
TGTGCCAGCAGCTCCCCGGTGTATAAGGGGTCCCAGTACTTC
CASSSPVYKGSQYF
>TRBD2|medium-sized|TRBJ2-1|TRBV20-1
TGCAGTGCTAGAGGACTAGCGGAGCGGGGCAATGAGCAGTTCTTC
CSARGLAERGNEQFF
>TRBD1|many|TRBJ1-1|TRBV30
TGTGCCTGGAGTCTAGCGGGGGGACAGGGAGCTTTCTTT
CAWSLAGGQGAFF
>.|many|TRBJ1-4|TRBV2
TGTGCCAGCAGTGATTGGGGGGCGGGCGAAAAACTGTTTTTT
CASSDWGAGEKLFF
>.|many|TRBJ2-1|TRBV2
TGTGCCAGCAGCCGCCCCAGGGACAATGAGCAGTCCTTC
CASSRPRDNEQSF
>.|.|TRBJ1-2|TRBV9
TGTGCCAGCAGCGCAGGCCTCAACCGGGACATCTATGGCTACACCTTC
CASSAGLNRDIYGYTF
>TRBD2|few|TRBJ2-7|TRBV10-2
TGCGCCAGCAGTGGCTCCCTAGCGGGAGTCCCCGAGCAGCACTTC
CASSGSLAGVPEQHF
>.|.|TRBJ2-1|TRBV20-1
TGCAGTGCTAGTGAGGGGGGCGAGGGTAATGAGCAGTTCTTC
CSASEGGEGNEQFF
>.|many|TRBJ2-6|TRBV19
TGTGCCAGTAGTTCCTACAGGGAAGCCGGGGCCAACGTCCTGACTTTC
CASSSYREAGANVLTF
>TRBD1|once|TRBJ1-4|TRBV5-6
TGTGCCAGCAGCTTACAGGGGGTGGATGAAAAACTGTTTTTT
CASSLQGVDEKLFF
>.|medium-sized|TRBJ1-2|TRBV12-3/TRBV12-4
TGTGCCAGCAGGAGAGGTGACGGCTACACCTTC
CASRRGDGYTF
>.|many|TRBJ1-5|TRBV16
TGTGCCAGCAGCCACGGGGCTGCCTGGGAGAATCAGCCCCAGCATTTT
CASSHGAAWENQPQHF
>.|medium-sized|TRBJ2-2|TRBV5-1
TGCGCCAGCAGCGAGGGACTCACGGCGGGGGAGCTGTTTTTT
CASSEGLTAGELFF
>.|many|TRBJ1-1|TRBV19
TGTGCCAGTACCCATCTAGGGGGGGGGCAGGGGAACACTGAAGCTTTCTTT
CASTHLGGGQGNTEAFF
>TRBD1|medium-sized|TRBJ2-1|TRBV15
TGTGCCACCAGCGGACAGGGGGCTAGCAATGAGCAGTTCTTC
CATSGQGASNEQFF
>.|.|TRBJ1-2|TRBV19
TGTGCCAGTAGTGTCGGACACGGCTATGGCTACACCTTC
CASSVGHGYGYTF
>.|few|TRBJ2-5|TRBV27
TGTACCAGCAGCCCGGGAGAGACCCAGTACTTC
CTSSPGETQYF
>.|.|TRBJ1-1|TRBV25-1
TGTGCCAGCATCAAAGGGGGAATGAACACTGAAGCTTTCTTT
CASIKGGMNTEAFF
>TRBD1|.|TRBJ1-1|TRBV5-1
TGCGCCAGCAGCGTTAACAGGGGAGGGGGGACTGAAGCTTTCTTT
CASSVNRGGGTEAFF
>.|many|TRBJ2-3|TRBV14
TGTGCCAGCAGCCAAGGGGTTAGCGGTTACACAGATACGCAGTATTTT
CASSQGVSGYTDTQYF
>.|many|TRBJ2-3|TRBV29-1
TGCAGCACTGGCCAACAATCAGATACGCAGTATTTT
CSTGQQSDTQYF
>.|.|TRBJ2-3|TRBV5-1
TGCGCCAGCAGTTTACTATCGGTGTCGACAGATACGCAGTATTTT
CASSLLSVSTDTQYF
>.|medium-sized|TRBJ1-3|TRBV20-1
TGCAGTGCTAGAAAAGAGTACTCTGGAAACACCATATATTTT
CSARKEYSGNTIYF
>TRBD1|.|TRBJ1-2|TRBV28
TGTGCCAGCCTCCAGGGGGAGCACTATGGCTACACCTTC
CASLQGEHYGYTF
>TRBD1|many|TRBJ2-2|TRBV11-1
TGTGCCAGCACCTCGAGACAGGGGGGCTCCGGGGAGCTGTTTTTT
CASTSRQGGSGELFF
>.|.|TRBJ2-3|TRBV6-4
TGTGCGAGCAGGGTGGACGGGAGCACAGATCCGCAGTATTTT
CASRVDGSTDPQYF
>.|.|TRBJ2-3|TRBV5-1
TGCGCCAGCAGCGGGCCTCCGGGCACAGATACGCAGTATTTT
CASSGPPGTDTQYF
>.|.|TRBJ2-1|TRBV20-1
TGCAGTGCTAGGTTGGGGGCCTATGAGCAGTTCTTC
CSARLGAYEQFF
>.|few|TRBJ2-1|TRBV10-2
TGCGCCAGCAGTGGGTTGGGAGGGGGCTACGATGAGCAGTTCTTT
CASSGLGGGYDEQFF
>.|medium-sized|TRBJ1-1|TRBV5-1
TGCGCCAGCAGCTTTAGGGGAGAAGGCACTGAAGCTTTCTTT
CASSFRGEGTEAFF
>.|few|TRBJ1-2|TRBV28
TGTGCCAGCAGTTTTGGGGGCGACGGCTACACCTTC
CASSFGGDGYTF
>.|few|TRBJ2-1|TRBV6-1
TGCGCCAGCAGCCCCGGCAGGGACAATGAGCAGTTCTTC
CASSPGRDNEQFF
>.|many|TRBJ1-5|TRBV6-4
TGTGCCAGACGACCCGGGAAAAATAGCAATCAGCCCCAGCATTTT
CARRPGKNSNQPQHF
>TRBD1|.|TRBJ1-6|TRBV6-1
TGTGCCAGCAGTGAAGCGACAGGGGACAATTCACCCCTCCACTTT
CASSEATGDNSPLHF
>.|medium-sized|TRBJ2-7|TRBV19
TGTGCCAGTAGTATAGATCTCCAGGGATACGAGCAGTACTTC
CASSIDLQGYEQYF
>.|many|TRBJ2-1|TRBV12-3/TRBV12-4
TGTGCCAGCAGTTTATTCGCAGCAGTAAAAATCAATGAGCAGTTCTTC
CASSLFAAVKINEQFF
>TRBD1|many|TRBJ2-4|TRBV11-2
TGTGCCAGCAGCCCCGGACAGGGAGGAAAAAACATTCAGTACTTC
CASSPGQGGKNIQYF
>.|many|TRBJ2-1|TRBV12-3/TRBV12-4
TGTGCCAGCAGTCAACAGGGAGGAACCTACAATGAGCAGTTCTTC
CASSQQGGTYNEQFF
>.|.|TRBJ1-3|TRBV28
TGTGCCAGCAGTTTATTGTCTTTCCGGACAGATTCGAGCTCTGGAAACACCATATATTTT
CASSLLSFRTDSSSGNTIYF
>TRBD2|many|TRBJ2-1|TRBV4-2
TGTGCCAGCAGCCCAGGGTGGACTAGCGGCACAGAAAATTACAATGAGCAGTTCTTC
CASSPGWTSGTENYNEQFF
>.|.|TRBJ2-3|TRBV30
TGTGCCTGGATCTCCCCCATGACAGATACGCAGTATTTT
CAWISPMTDTQYF
>TRBD1|medium-sized|TRBJ1-2|TRBV28
TGTGCCAGCAGTTTCCCCGGACAGGGAAGCGGCTACACCTTC
CASSFPGQGSGYTF
>.|many|TRBJ2-5|TRBV7-9
TGTGCCAGCAGCTCGACAGAAAAACAAGAGACCCAGTACTTC
CASSSTEKQETQYF
>.|.|TRBJ2-7|TRBV20-1
TGCAGTGCTAGCGCGGGACCCCTCATGACCTACGAGCAGTACTTC
CSASAGPLMTYEQYF
>.|many|TRBJ2-5|TRBV5-4
TGTGCCAGCAGCTCGAGGGCTAGCGTACATCAAGAGACCCAGTACTTC
CASSSRASVHQETQYF
>.|.|TRBJ1-3|TRBV11-1
TGTGCCAGCAGGTCGCTGGGGGCTTTCTCTGGAAACACCATATATTTT
CASRSLGAFSGNTIYF
>.|many|TRBJ2-1|TRBV12-3/TRBV12-4
TGTGCCAGCCGCTCTTCCTGGCACCATGAGCAGTTCTTC
CASRSSWHHEQFF
>.|.|TRBJ1-2|TRBV5-6
TGTGCCAGCAGCTTGAGTTCGGGGAACTATGGCTACACCTTC
CASSLSSGNYGYTF
>.|medium-sized|TRBJ1-3|TRBV6-5
TGTGCCAGCAGTTACAGGGGCTTACTCTCTGGAAACACCATATATTTT
CASSYRGLLSGNTIYF
>TRBD1|once|TRBJ2-7|TRBV20-1
TGCAGTGCTCCGGGACAGGGAAACTACGAGCAGTACTTC
CSAPGQGNYEQYF
>.|many|TRBJ1-6|TRBV5-6
TGTGCCAGCAGCTCCTTAAATTCACCCCTCCACTTT
CASSSLNSPLHF